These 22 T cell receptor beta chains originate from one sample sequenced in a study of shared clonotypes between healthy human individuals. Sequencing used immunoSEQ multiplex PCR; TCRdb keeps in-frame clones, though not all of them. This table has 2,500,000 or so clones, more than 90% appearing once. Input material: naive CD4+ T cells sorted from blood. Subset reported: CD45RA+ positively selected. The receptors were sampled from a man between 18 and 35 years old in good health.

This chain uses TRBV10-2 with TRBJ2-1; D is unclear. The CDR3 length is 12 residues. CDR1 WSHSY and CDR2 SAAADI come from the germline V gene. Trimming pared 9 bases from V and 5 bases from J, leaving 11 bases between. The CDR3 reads CASGHRNNEQFF. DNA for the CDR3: TGCGCCAGTGGCCACAGAAACAATGAGCAGTTCTTC.

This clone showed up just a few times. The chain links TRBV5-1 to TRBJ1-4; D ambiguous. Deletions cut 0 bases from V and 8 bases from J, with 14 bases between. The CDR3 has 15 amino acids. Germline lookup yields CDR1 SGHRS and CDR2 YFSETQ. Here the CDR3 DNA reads TGCGCCAGCAGCTTGGAGGGAGGGCTGAAGGAAAAACTGTTTTTT. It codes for CASSLEGGLKEKLFF. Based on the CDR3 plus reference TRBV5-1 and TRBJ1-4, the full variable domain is KAGVTQTPRYLIKTRGQQVTLSCSPISGHRSVSWYQQTPGQGLQFLFEYFSETQRNKGNFPGRFSGRQFSNSRSEMNVSTLELGDSALYLCASSLEGGLKEKLFFGSGTQLSVL.

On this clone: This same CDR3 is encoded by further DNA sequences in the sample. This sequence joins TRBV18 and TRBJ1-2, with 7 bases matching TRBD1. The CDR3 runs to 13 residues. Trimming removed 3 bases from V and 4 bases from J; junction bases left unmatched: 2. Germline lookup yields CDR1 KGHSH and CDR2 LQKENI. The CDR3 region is CASSPGQVYGYTF. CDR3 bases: TGTGCCAGCTCACCCGGACAGGTCTATGGCTACACCTTC.

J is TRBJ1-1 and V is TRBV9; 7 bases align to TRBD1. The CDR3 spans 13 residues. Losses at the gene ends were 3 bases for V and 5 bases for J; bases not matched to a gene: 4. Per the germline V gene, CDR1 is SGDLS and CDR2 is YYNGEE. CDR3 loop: CASSAQGWTEAFF. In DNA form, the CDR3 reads TGTGCCAGCAGCGCACAGGGGTGGACTGAAGCTTTCTTT.

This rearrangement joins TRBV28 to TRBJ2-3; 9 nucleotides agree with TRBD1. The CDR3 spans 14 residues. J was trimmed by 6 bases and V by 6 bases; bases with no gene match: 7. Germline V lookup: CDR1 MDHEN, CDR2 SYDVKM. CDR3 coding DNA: TGTGCCAGCAGAAACAGGGGGCGGAGGGATACGCAGTATTTT. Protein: CASRNRGRRDTQYF.

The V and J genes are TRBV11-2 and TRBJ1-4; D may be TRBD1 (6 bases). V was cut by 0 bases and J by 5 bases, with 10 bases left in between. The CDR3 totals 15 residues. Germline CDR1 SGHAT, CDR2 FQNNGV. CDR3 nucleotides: TGTGCCAGCAGCTTAGACGGGGGCCGAAATGAAAAACTGTTTTTT. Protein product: CASSLDGGRNEKLFF.

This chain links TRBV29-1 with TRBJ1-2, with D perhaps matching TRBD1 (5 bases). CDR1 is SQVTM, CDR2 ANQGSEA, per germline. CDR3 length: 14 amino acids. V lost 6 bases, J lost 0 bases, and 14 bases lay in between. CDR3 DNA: TGCAGCGTCCTCTCGGACATCCCTAACTATGGCTACACCTTC. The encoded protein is CSVLSDIPNYGYTF.

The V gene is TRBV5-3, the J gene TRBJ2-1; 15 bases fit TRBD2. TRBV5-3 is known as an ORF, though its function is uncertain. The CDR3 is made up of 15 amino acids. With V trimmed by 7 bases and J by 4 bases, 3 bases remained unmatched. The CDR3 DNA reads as TGTGCCAGACCCGGGACTAGCGGGAGGTACAATGAGCAGTTCTTC. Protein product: CARPGTSGRYNEQFF.

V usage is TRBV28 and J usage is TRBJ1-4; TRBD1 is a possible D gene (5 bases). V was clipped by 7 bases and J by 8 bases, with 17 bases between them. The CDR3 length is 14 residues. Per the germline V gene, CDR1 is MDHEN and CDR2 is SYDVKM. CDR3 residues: CASKPGQGREKLFF. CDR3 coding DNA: TGTGCCAGCAAACCTGGGCAGGGACGAGAAAAACTGTTTTTT.

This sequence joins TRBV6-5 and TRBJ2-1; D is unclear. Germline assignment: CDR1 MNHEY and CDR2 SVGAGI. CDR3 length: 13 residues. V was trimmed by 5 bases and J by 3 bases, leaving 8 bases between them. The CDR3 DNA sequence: TGTGCCAGCAGTAAAGGGAACTACAATGAGCAGTTCTTC. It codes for CASSKGNYNEQFF.

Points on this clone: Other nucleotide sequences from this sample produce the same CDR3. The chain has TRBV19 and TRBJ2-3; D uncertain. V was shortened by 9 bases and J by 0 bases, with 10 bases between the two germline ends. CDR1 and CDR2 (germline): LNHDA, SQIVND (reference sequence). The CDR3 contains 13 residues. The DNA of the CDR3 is TGTGCCAGCAGGCGAGCTAGCACAGATACGCAGTATTTT. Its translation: CASRRASTDTQYF.

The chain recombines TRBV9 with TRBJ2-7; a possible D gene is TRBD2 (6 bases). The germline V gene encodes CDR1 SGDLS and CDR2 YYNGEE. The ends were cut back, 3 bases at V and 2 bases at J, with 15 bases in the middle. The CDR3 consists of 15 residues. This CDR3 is CASSERDSQAYEQYF. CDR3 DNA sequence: TGTGCCAGCAGCGAACGGGACTCCCAAGCCTACGAGCAGTACTTC. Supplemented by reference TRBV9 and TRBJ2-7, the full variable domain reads DSGVTQTPKHLITATGQRVTLRCSPRSGDLSVYWYQQSLDQGLQFLIQYYNGEERAKGNILERFSAQQFPDLHSELNLSSLELGDSALYFCASSERDSQAYEQYFGPGTRLTVT.

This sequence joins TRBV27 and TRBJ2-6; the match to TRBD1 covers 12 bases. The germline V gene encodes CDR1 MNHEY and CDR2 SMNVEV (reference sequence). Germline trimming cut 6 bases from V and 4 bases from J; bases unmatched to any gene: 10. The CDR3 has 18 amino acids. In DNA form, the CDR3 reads TGTGCCAGCAGCCAGGGACAGGGGGCGCTGGGGGGGGCCAACGTCCTGACTTTC. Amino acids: CASSQGQGALGGANVLTF.

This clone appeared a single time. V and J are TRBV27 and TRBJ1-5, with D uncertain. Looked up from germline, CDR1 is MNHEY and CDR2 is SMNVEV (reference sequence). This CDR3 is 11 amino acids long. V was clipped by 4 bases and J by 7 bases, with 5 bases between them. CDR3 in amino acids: CASSCGQPQHF. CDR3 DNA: TGTGCCAGCAGTTGTGGCCAGCCCCAGCATTTT.

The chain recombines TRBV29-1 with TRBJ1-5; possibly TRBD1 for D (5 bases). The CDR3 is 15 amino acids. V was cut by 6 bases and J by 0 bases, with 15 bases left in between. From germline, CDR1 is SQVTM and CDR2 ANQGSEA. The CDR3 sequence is CSVPEGPYSNQPQHF. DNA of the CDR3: TGCAGCGTCCCCGAGGGGCCATATAGCAATCAGCCCCAGCATTTT.

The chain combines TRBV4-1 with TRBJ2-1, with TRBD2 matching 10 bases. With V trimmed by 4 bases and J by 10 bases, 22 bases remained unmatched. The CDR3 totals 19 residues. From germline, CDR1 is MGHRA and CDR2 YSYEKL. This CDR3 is CASSLPGTSALVLRGEQFF. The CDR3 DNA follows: TGCGCCAGCAGCCTACCCGGGACTAGCGCCCTCGTATTGAGGGGGGAGCAGTTCTTC.

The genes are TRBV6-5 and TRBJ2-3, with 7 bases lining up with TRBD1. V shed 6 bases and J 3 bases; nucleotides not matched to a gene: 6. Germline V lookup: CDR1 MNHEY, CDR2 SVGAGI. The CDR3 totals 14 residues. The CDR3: CASSLQGWTDTQYF. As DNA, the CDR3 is TGTGCCAGCAGCCTACAGGGGTGGACAGATACGCAGTATTTT.

Here the CDR3 reads CASRPDGAATEAFF. The DNA for the CDR3 is TGCGCCAGCAGACCGGACGGGGCCGCGACTGAAGCTTTCTTT. This chain uses TRBV10-2 with TRBJ1-1, with a weak D call TRBD1 (5 bases). The CDR3 covers 14 residues. Germline CDR1 reads WSHSY; CDR2 reads SAAADI. V lost 6 bases and J lost 5, with 16 bases in between.

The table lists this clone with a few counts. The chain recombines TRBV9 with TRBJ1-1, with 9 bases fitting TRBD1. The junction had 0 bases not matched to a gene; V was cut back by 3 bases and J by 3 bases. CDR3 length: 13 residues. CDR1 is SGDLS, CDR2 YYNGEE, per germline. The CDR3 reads CASSGDRDTEAFF. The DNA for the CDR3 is TGTGCCAGCAGCGGGGACAGGGACACTGAAGCTTTCTTT.

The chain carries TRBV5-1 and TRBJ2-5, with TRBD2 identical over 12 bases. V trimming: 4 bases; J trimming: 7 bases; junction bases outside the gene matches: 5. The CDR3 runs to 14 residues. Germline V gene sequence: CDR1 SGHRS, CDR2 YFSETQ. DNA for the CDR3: TGCGCCAGCAGCCCGCTAGCGGGAGGGGCGACCCAGTACTTC. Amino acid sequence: CASSPLAGGATQYF.

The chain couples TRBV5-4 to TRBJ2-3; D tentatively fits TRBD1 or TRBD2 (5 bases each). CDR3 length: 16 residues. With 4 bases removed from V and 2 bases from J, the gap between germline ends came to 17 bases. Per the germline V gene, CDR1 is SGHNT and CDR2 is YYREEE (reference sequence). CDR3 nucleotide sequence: TGTGCCAGCAGCCAGCGGTTGGGGGTTTACACAGATACGCAGTATTTT. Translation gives CASSQRLGVYTDTQYF.

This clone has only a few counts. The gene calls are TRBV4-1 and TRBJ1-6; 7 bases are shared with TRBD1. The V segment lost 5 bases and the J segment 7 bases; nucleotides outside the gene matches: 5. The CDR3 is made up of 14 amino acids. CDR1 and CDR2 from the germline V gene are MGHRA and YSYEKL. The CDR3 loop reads CASSSKTGNSPLHF. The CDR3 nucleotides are TGCGCCAGCAGCTCTAAGACAGGGAATTCACCCCTCCACTTT.